This passage covers 3 T cell receptor beta chains from one sample sequenced in a study of OX40 agonist ivuxolimab in advanced cancers. Libraries were prepared by immunoSEQ multiplex PCR; TCRdb keeps only in-frame clonotypes and omits some of them. The table records about 70,000 clones, 85% of them present only once. The source was CD4+ or CD8+ T cells sorted from blood, collected in a trial of the OX40 agonist ivuxolimab. Receptors originate from an adult with an advanced solid tumor such as melanoma, head and neck, liver or kidney cancer.

The genes are TRBV5-1 and TRBJ1-6, with D tentatively TRBD1 (5 bases). The CDR3 loop spans 13 amino acids. CDR1 and CDR2 from the germline V gene are SGHRS and YFSETQ. V dropped 7 bases and J dropped 3 bases, with 8 bases sitting between them. The CDR3 sequence: CASGQDYNSPLHF. In DNA form, the CDR3 reads TGCGCCAGCGGACAAGACTATAATTCACCCCTCCACTTT.

This sequence joins TRBV10-3 and TRBJ1-2; the match to TRBD1 covers 10 bases. The CDR3 is made up of 18 amino acids. V lost 2 bases and J lost 8; bases outside the gene matches: 17. Germline values: CDR1 ENHRY, CDR2 SYGVKD. CDR3 sequence (DNA): TGTGCCATCAGTGAGCCTATTTTATCTCGGGACAGGGGAGGCGGCTACACCTTC. Amino acid sequence: CAISEPILSRDRGGGYTF.

The J gene is TRBJ2-3, the V gene TRBV28, with 10 positions matching TRBD2. Germline CDR1 reads MDHEN; CDR2 reads SYDVKM. The CDR3 loop spans 15 amino acids. J was trimmed by 6 bases and V by 3 bases; bases with no gene match: 6. The CDR3 loop reads CASSFRLAGADTQYF. DNA of the CDR3: TGTGCCAGCAGTTTTAGGCTAGCGGGGGCGGATACGCAGTATTTT.